This entry is about one T cell receptor beta chain. Its target is unknown. The PCR was carried out with 60 Vbeta primers and 13 Jbeta primers. Per the original data handling: Per a later analysis, the number of unique TCR beta chains was around 79 million, of which some 9.9 million were shared. Generated by immunoSEQ multiplex PCR, the TCRdb table keeps only in-frame clones and is missing some. Clone size and the V and J calls come from that table; the DNA yielded D and trimming. The table shows tens of thousands of clones, with around 73% occurring only once. This specimen belongs to a study of cytomegalovirus exposure and HLA in healthy donors. Germline assignment: CDR1 SGHRS and CDR2 YFSETQ. The CDR3 runs to 15 residues. Trimming shortened V by 4 bases and J by 3 bases, and 16 bases separated the two germline ends. Study outcomes and limitations: Across HLA loci, a later analysis found differing TCR association rates, with DRB1 most and HLA-C fewest. For TCR beta chains, V- and J-gene trimming was later linked to a missense DCLRE1C variant. Upon later analysis, HLA-associated TCR beta chains proved more clonally expanded than other, equally common chains.

The TCR sequence derives from a man aged 45-65 years in good health and CMV-seronegative. The sequencing sample was made of PBMCs. The V call is TRBV5-1, the J call TRBJ1-1; perhaps TRBD1 as D (6 bases). DNA of the CDR3: TGCGCCAGCAGCCGCAACAGGGACGGGGACACTGAAGCTTTCTTT. It translates to CASSRNRDGDTEAFF.